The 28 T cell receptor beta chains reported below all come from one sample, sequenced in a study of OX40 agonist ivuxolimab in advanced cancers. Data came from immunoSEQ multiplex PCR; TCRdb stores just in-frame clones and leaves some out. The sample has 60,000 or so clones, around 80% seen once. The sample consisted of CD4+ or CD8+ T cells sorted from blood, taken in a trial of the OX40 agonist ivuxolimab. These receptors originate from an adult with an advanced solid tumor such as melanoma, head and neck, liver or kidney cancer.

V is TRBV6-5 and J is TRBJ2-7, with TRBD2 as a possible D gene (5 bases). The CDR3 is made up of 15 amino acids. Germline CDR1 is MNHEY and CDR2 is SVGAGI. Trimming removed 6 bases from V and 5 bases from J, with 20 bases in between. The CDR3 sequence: CASRPPTGIGHEQYF. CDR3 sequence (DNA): TGTGCCAGCAGGCCCCCGACGGGAATCGGCCACGAGCAGTACTTC.

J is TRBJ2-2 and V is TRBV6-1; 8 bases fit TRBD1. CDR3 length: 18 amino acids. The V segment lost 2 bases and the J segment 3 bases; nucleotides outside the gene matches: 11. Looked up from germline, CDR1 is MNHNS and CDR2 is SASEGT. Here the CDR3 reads CASSETVPRGLHTGELFF. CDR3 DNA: TGTGCCAGCAGTGAAACTGTCCCCAGGGGGCTACACACCGGGGAGCTGTTTTTT.

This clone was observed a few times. The CDR3 loop is CASSLQNTEAFF. The CDR3 bases are TGCGCCAGCAGCTTGCAGAACACTGAAGCTTTCTTT. V gene TRBV5-1 combines with J gene TRBJ1-1; D gene uncertain. Looked up from germline, CDR1 is SGHRS and CDR2 is YFSETQ. With 1 base removed from V and 1 base from J, the gap between germline ends came to 2 bases. The CDR3 runs 12 residues.

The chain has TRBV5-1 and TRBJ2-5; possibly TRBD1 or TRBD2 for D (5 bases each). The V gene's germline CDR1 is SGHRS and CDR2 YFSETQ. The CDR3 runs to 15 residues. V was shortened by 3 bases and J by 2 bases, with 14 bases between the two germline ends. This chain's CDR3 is CASSWDGRGQETQYF. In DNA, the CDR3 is TGCGCCAGCAGCTGGGACGGTCGGGGACAAGAGACCCAGTACTTC.

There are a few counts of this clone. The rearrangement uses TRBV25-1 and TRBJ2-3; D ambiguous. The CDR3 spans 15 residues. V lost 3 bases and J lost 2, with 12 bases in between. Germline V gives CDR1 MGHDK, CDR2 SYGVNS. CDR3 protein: CASSEWADPTDTQYF. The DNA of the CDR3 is TGTGCCAGCAGTGAGTGGGCAGACCCCACAGATACGCAGTATTTT.

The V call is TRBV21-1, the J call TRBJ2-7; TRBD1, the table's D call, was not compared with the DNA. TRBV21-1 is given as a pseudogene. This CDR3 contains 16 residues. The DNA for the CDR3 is TGTGCCAGCAGCAGATTCCGCCCTCAGGATTCCTACGAGCAGTACTTC. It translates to CASSRFRPQDSYEQYF.

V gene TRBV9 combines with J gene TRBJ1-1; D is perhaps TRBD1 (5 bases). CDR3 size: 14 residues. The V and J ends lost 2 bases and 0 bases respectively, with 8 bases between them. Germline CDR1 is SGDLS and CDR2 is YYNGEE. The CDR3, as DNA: TGTGCCAGCAGCGTCGAGGGGATGAACACTGAAGCTTTCTTT. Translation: CASSVEGMNTEAFF.

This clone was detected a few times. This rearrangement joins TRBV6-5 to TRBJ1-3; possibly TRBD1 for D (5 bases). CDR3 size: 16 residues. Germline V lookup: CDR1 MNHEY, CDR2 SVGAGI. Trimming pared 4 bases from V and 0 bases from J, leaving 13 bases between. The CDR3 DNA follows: TGTGCCAGCAGTTCAGTCAGGGCGAGCTCTGGAAACACCATATATTTT. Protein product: CASSSVRASSGNTIYF.

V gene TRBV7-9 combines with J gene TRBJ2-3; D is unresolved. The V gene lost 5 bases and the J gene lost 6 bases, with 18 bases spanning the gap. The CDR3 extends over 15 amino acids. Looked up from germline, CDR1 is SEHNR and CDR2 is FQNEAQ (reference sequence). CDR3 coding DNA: TGTGCCAGCAGCCCTCTTTCCCACCCACAGGATACGCAGTATTTT. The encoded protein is CASSPLSHPQDTQYF.

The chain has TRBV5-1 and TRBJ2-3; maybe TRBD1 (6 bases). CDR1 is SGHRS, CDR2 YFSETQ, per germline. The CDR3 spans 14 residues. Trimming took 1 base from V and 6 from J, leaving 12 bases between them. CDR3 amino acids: CASSLSQGSDTQYF. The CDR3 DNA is TGCGCCAGCAGCTTGTCGCAGGGGTCGGATACGCAGTATTTT. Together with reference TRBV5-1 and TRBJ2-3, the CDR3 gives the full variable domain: KAGVTQTPRYLIKTRGQQVTLSCSPISGHRSVSWYQQTPGQGLQFLFEYFSETQRNKGNFPGRFSGRQFSNSRSEMNVSTLELGDSALYLCASSLSQGSDTQYFGPGTRLTVL.

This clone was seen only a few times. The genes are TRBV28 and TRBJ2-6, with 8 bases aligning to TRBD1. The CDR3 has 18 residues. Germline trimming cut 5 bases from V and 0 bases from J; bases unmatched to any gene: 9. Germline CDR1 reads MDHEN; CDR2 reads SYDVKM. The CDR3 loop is CASSPGQGFYSGANVLTF. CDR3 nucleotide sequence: TGTGCCAGCAGTCCAGGACAGGGTTTTTACTCTGGGGCCAACGTCCTGACTTTC.

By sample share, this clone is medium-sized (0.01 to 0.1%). Here the CDR3 reads CASSLTGNTEAFF. The CDR3 coding sequence is TGTGCCAGCAGCTTGACGGGGAACACTGAAGCTTTCTTT. This rearrangement joins TRBV6-1 to TRBJ1-1; D is unresolved. Per the germline V gene, CDR1 is MNHNS and CDR2 is SASEGT. The CDR3 has 13 amino acids. The V end was cut by 6 bases, the J end by 1 base, with 9 bases between.

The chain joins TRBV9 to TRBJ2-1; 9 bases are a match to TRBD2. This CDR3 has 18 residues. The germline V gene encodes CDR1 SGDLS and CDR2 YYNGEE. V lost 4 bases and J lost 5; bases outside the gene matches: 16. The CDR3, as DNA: TGTGCCAGCAGCCCCCCGCTTCCGACTAGCGGAGTTAACAATGAGCAGTTCTTC. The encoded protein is CASSPPLPTSGVNNEQFF.

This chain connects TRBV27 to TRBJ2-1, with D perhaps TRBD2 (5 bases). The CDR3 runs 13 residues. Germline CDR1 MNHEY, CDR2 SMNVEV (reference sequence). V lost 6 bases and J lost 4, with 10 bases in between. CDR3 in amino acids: CASSPGWYNEQFF. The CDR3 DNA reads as TGTGCCAGCAGCCCGGGATGGTACAATGAGCAGTTCTTC.

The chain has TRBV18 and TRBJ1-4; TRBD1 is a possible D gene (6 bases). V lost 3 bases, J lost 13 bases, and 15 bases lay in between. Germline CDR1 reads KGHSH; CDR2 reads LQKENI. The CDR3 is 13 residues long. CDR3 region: CASSPVTGKGLFF. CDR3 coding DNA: TGTGCCAGCTCACCGGTCACAGGGAAGGGACTGTTTTTT.

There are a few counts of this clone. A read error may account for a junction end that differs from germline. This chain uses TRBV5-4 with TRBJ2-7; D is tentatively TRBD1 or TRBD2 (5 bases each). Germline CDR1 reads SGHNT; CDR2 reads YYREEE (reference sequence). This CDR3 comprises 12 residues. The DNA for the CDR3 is TGTGCCAGCAGCTTGGATGGGGGTCCCGCGAACTTC. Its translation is CASSLDGGPANF.

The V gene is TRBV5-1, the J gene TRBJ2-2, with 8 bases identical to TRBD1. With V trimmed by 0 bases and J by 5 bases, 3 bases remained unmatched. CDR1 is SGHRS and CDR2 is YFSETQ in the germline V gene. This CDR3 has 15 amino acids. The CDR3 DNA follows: TGCGCCAGCAGCTTGGGACAGGGGCTGACCGGGGAGCTGTTTTTT. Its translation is CASSLGQGLTGELFF.

The CDR3 region is CATSRAVGVGRTEAFF. The DNA for the CDR3 is TGTGCCACCAGCAGAGCAGTAGGGGTTGGTAGGACTGAAGCTTTCTTT. J is TRBJ1-1 and V is TRBV15; D is perhaps TRBD1 (5 bases). Germline V gives CDR1 LNHNV, CDR2 YYDKDF (reference sequence). Trimming cost V 1 base and J 5 bases, with 17 bases left between them. This CDR3 region has 16 residues.

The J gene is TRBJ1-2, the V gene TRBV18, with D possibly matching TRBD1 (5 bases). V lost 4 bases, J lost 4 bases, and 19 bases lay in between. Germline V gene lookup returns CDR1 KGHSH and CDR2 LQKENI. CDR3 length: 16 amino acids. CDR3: CASSLTRAEELYGYTF. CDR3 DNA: TGTGCCAGCTCACTCACCAGGGCAGAAGAACTCTATGGCTACACCTTC. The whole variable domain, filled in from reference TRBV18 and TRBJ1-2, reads NAGVMQNPRHLVRRRGQEARLRCSPMKGHSHVYWYRQLPEEGLKFMVYLQKENIIDESGMPKERFSAEFPKEGPSILRIQQVVRGDSAAYFCASSLTRAEELYGYTFGSGTRLTVV.

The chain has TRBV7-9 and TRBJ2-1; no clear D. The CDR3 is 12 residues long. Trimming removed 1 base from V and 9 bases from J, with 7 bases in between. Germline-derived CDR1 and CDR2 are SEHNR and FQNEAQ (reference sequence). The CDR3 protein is CASSLGYLEQFF. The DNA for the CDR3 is TGTGCCAGCAGCTTAGGATATCTTGAGCAGTTCTTC.

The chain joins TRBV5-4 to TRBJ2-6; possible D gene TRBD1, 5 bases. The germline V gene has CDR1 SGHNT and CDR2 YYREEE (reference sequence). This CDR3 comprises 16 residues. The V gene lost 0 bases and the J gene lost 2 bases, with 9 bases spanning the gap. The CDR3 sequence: CASSLEGATGANVLTF. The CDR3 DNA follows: TGTGCCAGCAGCTTGGAAGGGGCGACTGGGGCCAACGTCCTGACTTTC.

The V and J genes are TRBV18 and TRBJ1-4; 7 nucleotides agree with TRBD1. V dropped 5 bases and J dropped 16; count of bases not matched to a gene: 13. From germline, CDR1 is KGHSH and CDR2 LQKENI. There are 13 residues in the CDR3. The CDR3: CASSSKPSGTEFF. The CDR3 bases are TGTGCCAGCTCATCGAAACCATCCGGGACAGAGTTTTTT.

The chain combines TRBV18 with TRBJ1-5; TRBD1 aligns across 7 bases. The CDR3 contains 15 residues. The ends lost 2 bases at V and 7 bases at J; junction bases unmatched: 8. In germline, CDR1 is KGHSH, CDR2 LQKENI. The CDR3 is CASSPNRGDNQPQHF. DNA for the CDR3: TGTGCCAGCTCACCAAACAGGGGCGACAACCAGCCCCAGCATTTT.

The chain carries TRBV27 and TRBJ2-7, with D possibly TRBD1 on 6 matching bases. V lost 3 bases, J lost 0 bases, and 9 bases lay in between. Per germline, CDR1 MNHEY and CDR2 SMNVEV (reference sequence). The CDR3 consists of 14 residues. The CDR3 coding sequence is TGTGCCAGCAGTTTTCACAGGGACTCCTACGAGCAGTACTTC. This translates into CASSFHRDSYEQYF.

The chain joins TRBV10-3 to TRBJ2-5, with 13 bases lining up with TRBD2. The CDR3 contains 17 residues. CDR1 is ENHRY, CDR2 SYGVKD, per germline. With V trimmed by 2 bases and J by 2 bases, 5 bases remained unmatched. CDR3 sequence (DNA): TGTGCCATCAGTGAGGCACCGACTAGCGGGGGGCAAGAGACCCAGTACTTC. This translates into CAISEAPTSGGQETQYF.

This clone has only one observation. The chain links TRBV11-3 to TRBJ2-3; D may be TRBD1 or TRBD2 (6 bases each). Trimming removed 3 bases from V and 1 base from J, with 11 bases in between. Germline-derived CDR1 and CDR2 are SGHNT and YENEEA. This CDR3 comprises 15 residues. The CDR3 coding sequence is TGTGCCAGCAGCTTGGGGGGACAACGCACAGATACGCAGTATTTT. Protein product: CASSLGGQRTDTQYF.

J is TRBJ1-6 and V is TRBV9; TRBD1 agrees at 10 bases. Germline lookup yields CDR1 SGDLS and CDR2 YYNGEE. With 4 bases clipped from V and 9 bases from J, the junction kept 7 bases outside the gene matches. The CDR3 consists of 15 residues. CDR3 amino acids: CASSRGTGDGSPLHF. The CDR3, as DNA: TGTGCCAGCAGCCGAGGGACAGGGGATGGTTCACCCCTCCACTTT. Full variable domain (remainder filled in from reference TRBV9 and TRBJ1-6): DSGVTQTPKHLITATGQRVTLRCSPRSGDLSVYWYQQSLDQGLQFLIQYYNGEERAKGNILERFSAQQFPDLHSELNLSSLELGDSALYFCASSRGTGDGSPLHFGNGTRLTVT.

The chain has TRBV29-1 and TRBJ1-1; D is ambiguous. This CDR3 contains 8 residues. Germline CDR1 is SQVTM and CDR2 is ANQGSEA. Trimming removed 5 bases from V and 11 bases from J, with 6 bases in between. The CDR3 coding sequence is TGCAGCGTTTGGCCCGCTTTCTTT. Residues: CSVWPAFF.